This entry features one TCR beta chain sequence. What it binds is unknown. The record originates from a study of T cells in Graves' hyperthyroidism and ophthalmopathy. Notes on the study in general: Most clonotypes expanded in the thyroid (above 0.001) were also present in blood.

The V and J ends lost 6 bases and 7 bases, in that order; junction bases with no gene match: 12. Germline V gene lookup returns CDR1 MNHNS and CDR2 SASEGT. This CDR3 spans 15 amino acids. Diagnoses rested on clinical symptoms, serum thyroxine and TRAb, thyroid ultrasound and orbital computed tomography. Authors of the study amplified TCR beta CDR3 regions from RNA transcripts. The TCR CDR3 first-round RT-PCR relied on the HTBI primer set. TCRdb reprocessed the multiplex PCR reads via MiXCR and lists one record per CDR3 protein. The table includes hundreds of thousands of distinct CDR3 sequences, 24% detected once.

The clonotype comes from a middle-aged woman with Graves' ophthalmopathy. The specimen was blood. This chain uses TRBV6-1 with TRBJ1-2; 9 positions match TRBD1. The CDR3 sequence is CASRTTGTGFFGYTF. For the CDR3, the DNA is TGTGCCAGCAGGACGACCGGGACAGGGTTCTTTGGCTACACCTTC.